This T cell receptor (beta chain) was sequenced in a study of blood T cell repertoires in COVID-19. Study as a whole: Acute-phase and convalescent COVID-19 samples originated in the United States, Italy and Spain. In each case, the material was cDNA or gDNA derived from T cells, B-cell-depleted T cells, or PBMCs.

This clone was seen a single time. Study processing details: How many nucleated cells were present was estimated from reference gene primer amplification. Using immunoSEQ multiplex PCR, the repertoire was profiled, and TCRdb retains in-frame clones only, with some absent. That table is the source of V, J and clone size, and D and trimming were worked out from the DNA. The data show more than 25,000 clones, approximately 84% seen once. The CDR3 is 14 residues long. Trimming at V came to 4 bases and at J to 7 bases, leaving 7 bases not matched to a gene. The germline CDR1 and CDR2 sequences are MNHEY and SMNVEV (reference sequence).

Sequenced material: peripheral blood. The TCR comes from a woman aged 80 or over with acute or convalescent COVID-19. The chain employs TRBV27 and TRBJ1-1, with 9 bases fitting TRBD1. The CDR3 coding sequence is TGTGCCAGCAGTTCGGGACAGGGATTAATTGAAGCTTTCTTT. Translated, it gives CASSSGQGLIEAFF.